A single sample is the source of the 22 T cell receptor beta chains below, sequenced in a study of T cells in tuberculosis. Thawed, overnight-rested PBMC were stained with GMM-loaded CD1B tetramer, viability dye and anti-CD3, then sorted. C32 glucose monomycolate from Rhodococcus equi was loaded onto the CD1B tetramers. Assay: immunoSEQ multiplex PCR; the TCRdb copy retains only in-frame clones and omits some. The sample has approximately 60,000 clones, around 81% seen once; the top ten hold roughly 13%. Sequencing was done on a sample of CD1b-GMM tetramer-negative cells sorted from PBMCs. These receptors were collected from an adult woman with latent tuberculosis.

This clone was observed once. Other DNA sequences from this sample encode an identical CDR3 as well. The J gene is TRBJ1-4, the V gene TRBV7-9; D may be TRBD1 (5 bases). Germline V gene sequence: CDR1 SEHNR, CDR2 FQNEAQ (reference sequence). V was clipped by 5 bases and J by 0 bases, with 13 bases between them. The CDR3 covers 16 residues. CDR3 DNA: TGTGCCAGCAGCCGGGACTCCATGGCAACTAATGAAAAACTGTTTTTT. This sequence encodes CASSRDSMATNEKLFF.

CDR3: CAWTLAGGTDTQYF. CDR3 DNA: TGTGCCTGGACCTTAGCGGGGGGCACAGATACGCAGTATTTT. The gene calls are TRBV30 and TRBJ2-3; the match to TRBD2 covers 9 bases. The CDR3 runs to 14 residues. Looked up from germline, CDR1 is GTSNPN and CDR2 is SVGIG (reference sequence). V trimming: 4 bases; J trimming: 1 base; junction bases outside the gene matches: 3.

The rearrangement links TRBV9 to TRBJ2-2, with TRBD2 matching 9 bases. The CDR3 consists of 16 residues. Germline V CDR1 and CDR2: SGDLS, YYNGEE. J was trimmed by 5 bases and V by 0 bases; bases with no gene match: 5. CDR3 coding DNA: TGTGCCAGCAGCGTAGTTGGCGGGAGGGCAACCGGGGAGCTGTTTTTT. Translation gives CASSVVGGRATGELFF.

The chain recombines TRBV30 with TRBJ1-6; 10 bases agree with TRBD1. V trimming: 2 bases; J trimming: 14 bases; junction bases outside the gene matches: 9. This CDR3 region has 14 residues. Germline CDR1 and CDR2: GTSNPN and SVGIG (reference sequence). The CDR3 reads CAWSPGQGRGSLHF. Written as DNA, the CDR3 is TGTGCCTGGAGTCCGGGACAGGGGCGGGGATCCCTCCACTTT. Full variable domain (rest looked up from reference TRBV30 and TRBJ1-6): SQTIHQWPATLVQPVGSPLSLECTVEGTSNPNLYWYRQAAGRGLQLLFYSVGIGQISSEVPQNLSASRPQDRQFILSSKKLLLSDSGFYLCAWSPGQGRGSLHFGNGTRLTVT.

The chain employs TRBV7-3 and TRBJ2-3, with a tentative D call TRBD2 (7 bases). Between the trimmed V and J ends, which lost 1 base and 4 bases, there was a span of 9 bases. The CDR3 is made up of 14 amino acids. In germline, CDR1 is SGHTA, CDR2 FQGTGA. CDR3 sequence: CASSLRGGADTQYF. CDR3 DNA sequence: TGTGCCAGCAGCTTAAGGGGGGGCGCAGATACGCAGTATTTT.

The chain recombines TRBV6-5 with TRBJ2-7, with 8 nucleotides matching TRBD2. CDR1 is MNHEY and CDR2 is SVGAGI in the germline V gene. CDR3 size: 15 residues. The junction had 8 bases not matched to a gene; V was cut back by 5 bases and J by 2 bases. The CDR3 is CASSVSGGATYEQYF. DNA of the CDR3: TGTGCCAGCAGTGTCAGCGGGGGTGCTACCTACGAGCAGTACTTC.

The V call is TRBV28, the J call TRBJ2-3; 7 bases match TRBD1. The CDR3 spans 16 residues. Germline CDR1 is MDHEN and CDR2 is SYDVKM. V gave up 3 bases and J gave up 2 bases; unmatched junction bases: 8. The CDR3 loop is CASSFRGRGNTDTQYF. For the CDR3, the DNA is TGTGCCAGCAGTTTCAGGGGGAGAGGGAACACAGATACGCAGTATTTT.

This chain joins TRBV30 and TRBJ1-6; 8 nucleotides line up with TRBD1. V shed 3 bases and J 8 bases; nucleotides not matched to a gene: 6. CDR1 GTSNPN and CDR2 SVGIG come from the germline V gene (reference sequence). The CDR3 is 14 amino acids. The CDR3 DNA is TGTGCCTGGAGGGCCGGGACAGGTCATTCACCCCTCCACTTT. Amino acid sequence: CAWRAGTGHSPLHF. Based on the CDR3 plus reference TRBV30 and TRBJ1-6, the full variable domain is SQTIHQWPATLVQPVGSPLSLECTVEGTSNPNLYWYRQAAGRGLQLLFYSVGIGQISSEVPQNLSASRPQDRQFILSSKKLLLSDSGFYLCAWRAGTGHSPLHFGNGTRLTVT.

V gene TRBV5-1 combines with J gene TRBJ2-3; the D gene is possibly TRBD1 (6 bases). The CDR3 totals 17 residues. Trimming shortened V by 3 bases and J by 1 base, and 18 bases separated the two germline ends. Germline-derived CDR1 and CDR2 are SGHRS and YFSETQ. The CDR3 spells CASSSGQSPVGTDTQYF. The CDR3 bases are TGCGCCAGCAGCTCTGGACAGTCTCCCGTGGGCACAGATACGCAGTATTTT.

The CDR3 DNA is TGCGCCAGCAGCCCCAGCGACCAGCGGAACACTGAAGCTTTCTTT. Translating gives CASSPSDQRNTEAFF. V and J are TRBV4-1 and TRBJ1-1; D remains ambiguous. Germline V gene sequence: CDR1 MGHRA, CDR2 YSYEKL. V lost 4 bases and J lost 1, with 13 bases in between. The CDR3 loop spans 15 amino acids.

The chain recombines TRBV7-9 with TRBJ1-1; D uncertain. The V gene lost 5 bases and the J gene lost 5 bases, with 6 bases spanning the gap. The CDR3 runs to 11 residues. CDR1 is SEHNR and CDR2 is FQNEAQ in the germline V gene (reference sequence). The CDR3 DNA reads TGTGCCAGCAGCACCGGGACTGAAGCTTTCTTT. Its translation: CASSTGTEAFF.

The V gene is TRBV5-6, the J gene TRBJ1-2; D is uncertain. Germline V gives CDR1 SGHDT, CDR2 YYEEEE. Between the trimmed V and J ends, which lost 0 bases and 2 bases, there was a span of 5 bases. The CDR3 has 13 amino acids. CDR3: CASSLDWNYGYTF. DNA of the CDR3: TGTGCCAGCAGCTTGGACTGGAACTATGGCTACACCTTC.

This clone has just one count. The chain is built from TRBV7-9 and TRBJ2-7; D gene ambiguous. The CDR3 consists of 15 residues. Germline CDR1 reads SEHNR; CDR2 reads FQNEAQ (reference sequence). The V end was cut by 0 bases, the J end by 0 bases, with 9 bases between. The CDR3 DNA reads as TGTGCCAGCAGCTTAGCGTCGGAGCTCTCCTACGAGCAGTACTTC. Encoded protein: CASSLASELSYEQYF. The entire variable domain, with the rest obtained from reference TRBV7-9 and TRBJ2-7, is as follows: DTGVSQNPRHKITKRGQNVTFRCDPISEHNRLYWYRQTLGQGPEFLTYFQNEAQLEKSRLLSDRFSAERPKGSFSTLEIQRTEQGDSAMYLCASSLASELSYEQYFGPGTRLTVT.

The gene calls are TRBV6-6 and TRBJ2-3; D is perhaps TRBD2 (6 bases). V gave up 8 bases and J gave up 2 bases, with 17 bases separating them. Germline assignment: CDR1 MNHNY and CDR2 SVGAGI (reference sequence). CDR3 length equals 15 residues. The CDR3 is CASSLTSTFTDTQYF. The CDR3 region has the DNA TGTGCCAGCTCCCTTACTAGCACGTTCACAGATACGCAGTATTTT.

The V call is TRBV6-6, the J call TRBJ2-5; 10 bases fit TRBD2. The junction had 6 bases not matched to a gene; V was cut back by 8 bases and J by 0 bases. CDR3 size: 15 residues. The germline CDR1 and CDR2 sequences are MNHNY and SVGAGI (reference sequence). In DNA, the CDR3 is TGTGCCAGCGTTCGTAGCGGGGGGTACCAAGAGACCCAGTACTTC. It yields the protein CASVRSGGYQETQYF.

The rearrangement uses TRBV10-3 and TRBJ2-1, with 12 bases fitting TRBD2. CDR1 ENHRY and CDR2 SYGVKD come from the germline V gene. This CDR3 has 16 amino acids. The J segment lost 3 bases and the V segment lost 2 bases, leaving 2 bases of the junction unmatched. This CDR3 reads CAISEALAGGYNEQFF. The CDR3 region has the DNA TGTGCCATCAGTGAGGCACTAGCGGGGGGCTACAATGAGCAGTTCTTC.

The chain carries TRBV14 and TRBJ1-4; no reliable D call. The CDR3 totals 18 residues. Trimming took 0 bases from V and 0 from J, leaving 14 bases between them. Germline V gene sequence: CDR1 SGHDN, CDR2 FVKESK. As DNA, the CDR3 is TGTGCCAGCAGCCAAGATCACCAGACTTGGGCAACTAATGAAAAACTGTTTTTT. Encoded protein: CASSQDHQTWATNEKLFF.

J is TRBJ1-2 and V is TRBV6-5; D perhaps matches TRBD1 (6 bases). The CDR3 has 13 amino acids. The germline V and J ends were trimmed by 3 bases and 8 bases, with 13 bases remaining between them. Per germline, CDR1 MNHEY and CDR2 SVGAGI. The CDR3 region has the DNA TGTGCCAGCAGTTATCAAGGGGGAGGGGGCTACACCTTC. Translating it yields CASSYQGGGGYTF.

The chain couples TRBV29-1 to TRBJ2-3; 9 bases are shared with TRBD1. The CDR3 spans 14 residues. CDR1 is SQVTM, CDR2 ANQGSEA, per germline. With 6 bases clipped from V and 2 bases from J, the junction kept 6 bases outside the gene matches. CDR3 region: CSVRQGGNTDTQYF. CDR3 DNA sequence: TGCAGCGTAAGACAGGGGGGAAACACAGATACGCAGTATTTT.

This chain uses TRBV7-9 with TRBJ2-2; TRBD2 might be the D (5 bases). The V gene lost 3 bases and the J gene lost 5 bases, with 10 bases spanning the gap. The V gene's germline CDR1 is SEHNR and CDR2 FQNEAQ (reference sequence). The CDR3 covers 14 residues. CDR3 sequence reads: CASSFFGSTGELFF. CDR3 coding DNA: TGTGCCAGCAGCTTTTTTGGGAGTACCGGGGAGCTGTTTTTT.

The V gene is TRBV5-1, the J gene TRBJ2-1, with 10 bases that match TRBD1. The CDR3 is 20 amino acids. The V gene end was trimmed by 5 bases and the J gene end by 5 bases; junction bases not matched to a gene: 22. Germline V lookup: CDR1 SGHRS, CDR2 YFSETQ. In nucleotides, the CDR3 is TGCGCCAGCAGACATAATACACGGGACAGGGGCTCCCGTTCCGACAATGAGCAGTTCTTC. Its protein product is CASRHNTRDRGSRSDNEQFF.

The gene calls are TRBV4-1 and TRBJ2-1, with D perhaps matching TRBD2 (6 bases). The CDR3 is 13 amino acids. Trimming removed 4 bases at V and 4 bases at J, with 8 bases between. Germline V lookup: CDR1 MGHRA, CDR2 YSYEKL. This CDR3 reads CASSRGLYNEQFF. In nucleotides, the CDR3 is TGCGCCAGCAGCCGGGGACTTTACAATGAGCAGTTCTTC.